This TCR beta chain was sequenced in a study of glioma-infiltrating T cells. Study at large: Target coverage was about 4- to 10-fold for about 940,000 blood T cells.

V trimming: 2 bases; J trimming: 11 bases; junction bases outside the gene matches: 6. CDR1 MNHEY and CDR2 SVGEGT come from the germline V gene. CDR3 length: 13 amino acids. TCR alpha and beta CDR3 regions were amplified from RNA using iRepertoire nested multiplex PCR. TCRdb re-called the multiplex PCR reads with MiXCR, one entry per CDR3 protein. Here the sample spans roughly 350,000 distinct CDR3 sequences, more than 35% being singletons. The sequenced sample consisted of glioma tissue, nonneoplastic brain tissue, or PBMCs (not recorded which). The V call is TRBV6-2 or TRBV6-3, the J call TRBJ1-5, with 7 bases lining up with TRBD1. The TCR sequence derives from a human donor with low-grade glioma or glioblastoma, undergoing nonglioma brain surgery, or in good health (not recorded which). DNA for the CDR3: TGTGCCAGCAGTTACGGCAGGGGGGTGACCCAGCATTTT. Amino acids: CASSYGRGVTQHF.